Listed below are T cell receptor beta chains from one sample, sequenced in a study of cytomegalovirus exposure and HLA in healthy donors. Clones were sequenced by immunoSEQ multiplex PCR, and TCRdb holds only the in-frame ones, with some missing. The sample records about 160,000 clones, 81% being singletons. Sequences were obtained from PBMCs. These receptors all come from a man aged 50-59 years in good health and CMV-seropositive. Each CDR3 is given with its conserved first and last residue. The D gene is left open where the match is weak. Expanded clones get a size class; other rows say once, few or many, or leave the size out.

j_call clone_size d_call v_call cdr3_length cdr3_nt cdr3_aa
TRBJ2-6 . . TRBV7-3 15 TGTGCCAGCAGCTTATCAGGGGCTGGGGCCAACGTCCTGACTTTC CASSLSGAGANVLTF
TRBJ2-5 . . TRBV18 13 TGTGCCAGCTCACCTGTATCGGGAGAGACCCAGTACTTC CASSPVSGETQYF
TRBJ1-3 . . TRBV18 15 TGTGCCAGCTCACCAACAAGACAGTCTGGAAACACCATATATTTT CASSPTRQSGNTIYF
TRBJ2-3 once . TRBV5-1 16 TGCGCCAGCAGCTTGGGCGACAGGTCCCCGCAAGATACGCAGTATTTT CASSLGDRSPQDTQYF
TRBJ2-7 . . TRBV5-6 14 TGTGCCAGCAGCCCTTGGAGTAGTCGGGTCCAGCAGTACTTC CASSPWSSRVQQYF
TRBJ2-2 . TRBD2 TRBV11-2 17 TGTGCCAGCAGCCGGGCCGGGGGGGCCATAGGTTCCGGGGAGCTGTTTTTT CASSRAGGAIGSGELFF
TRBJ2-5 . . TRBV15 15 TGTGCCACCAGCAGAGATCCGACTCCCCAAGAGACCCAGTACTTC CATSRDPTPQETQYF
TRBJ2-7 few . TRBV6-1 12 TGTGCCAGCACCAACACATACTACGAGCAGTACTTC CASTNTYYEQYF
TRBJ2-1 . TRBD2 TRBV27 15 TGTGCCAGCAGCCGAGGACTAGCGGGGGGGGATGAGCAGTTCTTC CASSRGLAGGDEQFF
TRBJ2-7 once . TRBV10-3 15 TGTGCCATCAGTGAGTCACATTCGGGCTCCTACGAGCAGTACTTC CAISESHSGSYEQYF
TRBJ1-6 once TRBD1 TRBV28 14 TGTGCCAGCAGTTACTCAGGGGGCGGTTCACCCCTCCACTTT CASSYSGGGSPLHF
TRBJ2-7 . TRBD2 TRBV5-1 18 TGCGCCAGCAGCTTGGAGGGCCGGAGAGCGGGAGTCCTCGACGAGCAGTACTTC CASSLEGRRAGVLDEQYF
TRBJ1-1 . . TRBV7-9 15 TGTGCCAGCAGCTCACCCCGGTTAGGGGGCACTGAAGCTTTCTTT CASSSPRLGGTEAFF
TRBJ1-2 . . TRBV7-9 13 TGTGCCAGCAGCTTAGACAGACGGGACAGCTACACCTTC CASSLDRRDSYTF
TRBJ2-6 . . TRBV30 17 TGTGCCTGGATCAGAGAGGGTTACTACTCTGGGGCCAACGTCCTGACTTTC CAWIREGYYSGANVLTF
TRBJ1-5 . . TRBV7-2 12 TGTGCCAGCAGCGGCAGGGATCAGCCCCAGCATTTT CASSGRDQPQHF
TRBJ2-1 . . TRBV6-6 11 TGTGCCAGCAGTCCTTACAATGAGCAGTTCTTC CASSPYNEQFF
TRBJ2-1 . TRBD2 TRBV28 14 TGTGCCAGCAGCCGACTAGCGGGACGGGATGAGCAGTTCTTC CASSRLAGRDEQFF
TRBJ1-5 . . TRBV19 13 TGTGCCAGTAGTCAGGATGGATATCGTCCCCAGCATTTT CASSQDGYRPQHF